The next 7 T cell receptor beta chains were all read from a single sample in a study of T cell responses to AZD1222 COVID-19 vaccine. The repertoire was sequenced with immunoSEQ multiplex PCR; TCRdb's copy has only in-frame clones and lacks some. The sample lists 140,000 to 150,000 clones; 80% to 90% were seen once. The material sequenced was peripheral blood, taken on day 0 of AZD1222 vaccination. Receptor source: an adult in good health.

V gene TRBV7-8 combines with J gene TRBJ1-2; possibly TRBD1 for D (5 bases). CDR1 and CDR2 from the germline V gene are SGHVS and FQNEAQ. V was trimmed by 1 base and J by 7 bases, leaving 10 bases between them. The CDR3 runs to 13 residues. The CDR3 spells CASSLDGATGYTF. The CDR3 DNA reads TGTGCCAGCAGCTTAGATGGGGCGACTGGCTACACCTTC.

The genes are TRBV4-2 and TRBJ1-5, with D unresolved. The CDR3 spans 12 residues. Germline loops: CDR1 LGHNA, CDR2 YNFKEQ. V gave up 1 base and J gave up 7 bases, with 5 bases separating them. As DNA, the CDR3 is TGTGCCAGCAGCCAAGGGACGCAGCCCCAGCATTTT. This gives the protein CASSQGTQPQHF.

The rearrangement uses TRBV28 and TRBJ1-2; perhaps TRBD1 as D (5 bases). In germline, CDR1 is MDHEN, CDR2 SYDVKM. The CDR3 consists of 13 residues. V was trimmed by 3 bases and J by 8 bases, leaving 13 bases between them. The CDR3 DNA reads TGTGCCAGCAGTTTCATCCGGGGGGACGGCTACACCTTC. Protein: CASSFIRGDGYTF.

The gene calls are TRBV6-5 and TRBJ2-1; possibly TRBD2 for D (7 bases). The CDR3 spans 15 residues. CDR1 MNHEY and CDR2 SVGAGI come from the germline V gene. Trimming took off 5 bases at V and 4 bases at J, with 15 bases between the two ends. The CDR3 here is CASSRSGRGYNEQFF. The CDR3 DNA follows: TGTGCCAGCAGTCGCTCTGGGAGGGGGTACAATGAGCAGTTCTTC.

CDR3 nucleotide sequence: TGTGCCAGCAGATACCTACAGGGTTCGTACGAGCAGTACTTC. Amino acids: CASRYLQGSYEQYF. This chain uses TRBV28 with TRBJ2-7; D possibly corresponds to TRBD1 (6 bases). Germline CDR1 is MDHEN and CDR2 is SYDVKM. The germline V and J ends were trimmed by 6 bases and 4 bases, with 16 bases remaining between them. The CDR3 has 14 residues.

This chain uses TRBV27 with TRBJ1-4; D might be TRBD1 (5 bases). This CDR3 has 14 amino acids. V shed 1 base and J shed 7 bases, with 10 bases lying between them. Germline lookup yields CDR1 MNHEY and CDR2 SMNVEV (reference sequence). Written as DNA, the CDR3 is TGTGCCAGCAGTTTATATCCCAGGGTTGAAAAACTGTTTTTT. Its translation is CASSLYPRVEKLFF.

The V and J genes are TRBV6-5 and TRBJ1-2, with 7 bases that match TRBD1. Germline V gene lookup returns CDR1 MNHEY and CDR2 SVGAGI. This CDR3 region has 13 residues. Trimming took 7 bases from V and 5 from J; bases not matched to a gene: 7. The CDR3 region has the DNA TGTGCCAGCACCCGACAGGGAGCATATGGCTACACCTTC. This codes for CASTRQGAYGYTF.